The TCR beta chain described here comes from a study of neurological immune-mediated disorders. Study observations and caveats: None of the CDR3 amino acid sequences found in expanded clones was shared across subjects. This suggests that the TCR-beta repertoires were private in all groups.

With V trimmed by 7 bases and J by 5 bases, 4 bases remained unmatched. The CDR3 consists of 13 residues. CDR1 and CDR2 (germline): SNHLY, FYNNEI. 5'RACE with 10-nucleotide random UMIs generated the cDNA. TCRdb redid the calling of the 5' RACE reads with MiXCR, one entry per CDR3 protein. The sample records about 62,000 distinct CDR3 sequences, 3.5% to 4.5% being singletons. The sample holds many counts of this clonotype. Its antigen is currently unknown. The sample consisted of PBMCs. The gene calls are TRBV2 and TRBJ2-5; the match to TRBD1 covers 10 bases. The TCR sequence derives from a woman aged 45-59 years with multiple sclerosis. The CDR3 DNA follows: TGTGCCAGCACCGGACAGGGGGGGGAGACCCAGTACTTC. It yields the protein CASTGQGGETQYF.